This TCR beta chain was profiled in a study of blood T cell repertoires in COVID-19. Study-wide background: Researchers got acute and convalescent COVID-19 samples from the United States, Italy and Spain. PBMCs, B-cell-depleted T cells, or T cells were the source of the cDNA or gDNA that made up the material.

Profiling relied on immunoSEQ multiplex PCR, and the TCRdb table lists in-frame clones only, not all of them. The repertoire consists of about 180,000 clones, with roughly four fifths occurring once and the leading ten covering 1.5%. The sample taken for sequencing was peripheral blood. The receptor was derived from a human donor in a cohort sampled during active COVID-19.

The CDR3: CASSADREGYGYTF. DNA of the CDR3: TGTGCCAGCAGTGCGGACAGGGAGGGATATGGCTACACCTTC. This chain joins TRBV2 and TRBJ1-2; 8 bases fit TRBD1. V dropped 4 bases and J dropped 5; count of bases not matched to a gene: 6. The V gene's germline CDR1 is SNHLY and CDR2 FYNNEI. This CDR3 spans 14 amino acids.